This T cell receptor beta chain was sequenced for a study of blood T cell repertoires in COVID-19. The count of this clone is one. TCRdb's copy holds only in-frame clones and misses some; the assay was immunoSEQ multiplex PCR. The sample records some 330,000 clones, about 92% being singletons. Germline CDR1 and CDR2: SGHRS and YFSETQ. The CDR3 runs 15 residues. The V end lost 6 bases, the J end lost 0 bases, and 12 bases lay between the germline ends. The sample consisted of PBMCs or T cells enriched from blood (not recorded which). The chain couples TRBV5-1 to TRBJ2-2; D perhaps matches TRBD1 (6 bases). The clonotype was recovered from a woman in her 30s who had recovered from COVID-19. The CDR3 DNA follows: TGCGCCAGCATTGAAGGGACATCGAACACCGGGGAGCTGTTTTTT. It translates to CASIEGTSNTGELFF.